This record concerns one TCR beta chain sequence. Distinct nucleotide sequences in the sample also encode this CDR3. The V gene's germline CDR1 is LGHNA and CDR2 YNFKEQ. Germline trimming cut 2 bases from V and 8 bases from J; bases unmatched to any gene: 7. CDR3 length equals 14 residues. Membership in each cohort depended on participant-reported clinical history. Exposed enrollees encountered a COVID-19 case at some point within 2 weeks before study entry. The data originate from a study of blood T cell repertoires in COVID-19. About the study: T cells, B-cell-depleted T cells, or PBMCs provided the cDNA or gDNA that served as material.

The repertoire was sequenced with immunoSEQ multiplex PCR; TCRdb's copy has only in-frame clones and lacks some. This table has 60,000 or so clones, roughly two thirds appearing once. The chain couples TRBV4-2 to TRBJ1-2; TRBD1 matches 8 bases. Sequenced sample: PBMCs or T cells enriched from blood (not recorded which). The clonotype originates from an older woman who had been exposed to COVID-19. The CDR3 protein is CASSQPDREGGYTF. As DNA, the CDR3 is TGTGCCAGCAGCCAACCGGACAGGGAGGGGGGCTACACCTTC.